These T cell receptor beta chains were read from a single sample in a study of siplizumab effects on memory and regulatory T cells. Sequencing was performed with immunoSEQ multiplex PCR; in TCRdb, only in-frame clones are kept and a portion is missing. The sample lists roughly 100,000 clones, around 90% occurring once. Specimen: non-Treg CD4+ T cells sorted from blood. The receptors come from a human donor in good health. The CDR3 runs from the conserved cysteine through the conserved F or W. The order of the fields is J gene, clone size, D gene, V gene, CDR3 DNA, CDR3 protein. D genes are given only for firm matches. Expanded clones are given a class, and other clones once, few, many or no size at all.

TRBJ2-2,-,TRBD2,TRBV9,TGTGCCAGCAGCTTGGGACTAGCGGGCGCCGGGGAGCTGTTTTTT,CASSLGLAGAGELFF
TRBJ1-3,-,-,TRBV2,TGTGCCAGCAGTTCAGCTGGAAACACCATATATTTT,CASSSAGNTIYF
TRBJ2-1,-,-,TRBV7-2,TGTGCCAGCAGCTTATCTAGGGGAAATGAGCAGTTCTTC,CASSLSRGNEQFF
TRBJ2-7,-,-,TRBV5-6,TGTGCCAGCAGCCCCCTAGCGTTTAGCTCCTACGAGCAGTACTTC,CASSPLAFSSYEQYF
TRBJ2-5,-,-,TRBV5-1,TGCGCCAGCAGCTCCAATAGCGGCCAAGAGACCCAGTACTTC,CASSSNSGQETQYF
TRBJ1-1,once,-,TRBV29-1,TGCAGCGTTGGGGAGCCGAACACTGAAGCTTTCTTT,CSVGEPNTEAFF
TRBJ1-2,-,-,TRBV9,TGTGCCAGCAGCGTAGCGGGGGGGGTTGGCTACACCTTC,CASSVAGGVGYTF
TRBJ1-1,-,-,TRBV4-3,TGCGCCAGCAGCCAAGAGCTCAGGGCGGGGAACACTGAAGCTTTCTTT,CASSQELRAGNTEAFF
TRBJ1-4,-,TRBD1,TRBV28,TGTGCCAGCAGTCCGAATAGCATAGAACAGGGACAGGTTAATGAAAAACTGTTTTTT,CASSPNSIEQGQVNEKLFF
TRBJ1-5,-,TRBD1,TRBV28,TGTGCCAGCAGTTTATCGGGCAGGGGGCGAAATCAGCCCCAGCATTTT,CASSLSGRGRNQPQHF